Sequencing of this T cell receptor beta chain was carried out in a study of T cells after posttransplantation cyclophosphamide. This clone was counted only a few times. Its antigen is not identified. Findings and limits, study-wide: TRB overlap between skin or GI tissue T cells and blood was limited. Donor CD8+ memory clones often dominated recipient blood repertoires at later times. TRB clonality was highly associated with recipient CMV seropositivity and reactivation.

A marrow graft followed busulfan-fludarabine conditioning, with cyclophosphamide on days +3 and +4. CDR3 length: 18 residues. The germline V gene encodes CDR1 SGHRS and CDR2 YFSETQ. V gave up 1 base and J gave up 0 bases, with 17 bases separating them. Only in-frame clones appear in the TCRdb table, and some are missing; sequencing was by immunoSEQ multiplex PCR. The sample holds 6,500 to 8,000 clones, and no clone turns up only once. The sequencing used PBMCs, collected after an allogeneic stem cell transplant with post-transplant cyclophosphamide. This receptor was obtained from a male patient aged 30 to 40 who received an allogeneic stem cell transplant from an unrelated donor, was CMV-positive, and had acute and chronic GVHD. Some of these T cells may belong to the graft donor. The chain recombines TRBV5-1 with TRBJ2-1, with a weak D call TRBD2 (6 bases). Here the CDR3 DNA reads TGCGCCAGCAGCTTGCCCCGACTAGTCAGGCCCTCCTACAATGAGCAGTTCTTC. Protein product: CASSLPRLVRPSYNEQFF.